Sequencing of this TCR beta chain was carried out in a study of CD8 T cells in ankylosing spondylitis. In TCRdb, the 5' RACE reads were re-called with MiXCR into one record per CDR3 protein. The sample holds approximately 540,000 distinct CDR3 sequences, roughly 13% seen once. Study results and caveats: Characteristic of ankylosing spondylitis blood, it appeared, was a TCR beta motif comprising fewer than 10 highly homologous variants.

This clonotype appeared a few times. Its antigen remains unknown. Germline V gene data show CDR1 as LNHNV and CDR2 as YYDKDF (reference sequence). The CDR3 has 16 amino acids. Trimming stripped 0 bases from V and 4 bases from J, with 13 bases between. What was sequenced was blood, either unsorted or a sorted T cell fraction (not recorded which). The chain joins TRBV15 to TRBJ1-5; D may be TRBD1 (5 bases). The TCR comes from a male donor with ankylosing spondylitis. The CDR3 is CATSRDGRGGNQPQHF. The DNA of the CDR3 is TGTGCCACCAGCAGAGATGGGCGCGGGGGGAATCAGCCCCAGCATTTT.